The text below deals with one TCR beta chain. Its antigen remains unknown. After removal of 5 bases from V and 3 bases from J, the junction contained 3 bases not matched to a gene. The CDR3 has 15 amino acids. The germline gives CDR1 SGHTA, CDR2 FQGTGA. Through a sample-barcoded 5' primer and a J-beta primer mix, a second PCR was run for about 6 to 12 cycles. CDR3-containing paired-end reads numbering at least 2.5 million came from each sample. Using its own MiXCR run on the 5' RACE reads, TCRdb lists one record per CDR3 protein. Of roughly 1,700,000 distinct CDR3 sequences detected, roughly 30% appear once; the ten largest clones hold over 7%. This entry belongs to a study of blood T cells in healthy people across ages. Study-level results: When set beside aged donors, long-lived donors presented more naive CD4+ cells and higher diversity.

Donors were healthy Caucasian individuals from Russia aged about 6 to 100. The sample, about 10 milliliters of peripheral blood, was drawn from each donor. V and J are TRBV7-3 and TRBJ2-1, with 11 positions matching TRBD2. The sequence was obtained from a woman aged 25-40 years in good health. The specimen was blood. CDR3 in amino acids: CASSIAGGIYNEQFF. DNA for the CDR3: TGTGCCAGCAGCATAGCGGGGGGGATCTACAATGAGCAGTTCTTC.